Listed below are T cell receptor beta chains from one sample, sequenced in a study of prognosis after radiotherapy for stage I lung cancer. TCRdb reprocessed the multiplex PCR reads with MiXCR, giving one entry per CDR3 protein. The sample contains approximately 30,000 distinct CDR3 sequences, less than 40% of which appear only once. The sample was PBMCs, taken before or after stereotactic body radiation therapy (not recorded which). The receptors originated from a donor of 50 years or more with non-small cell lung cancer. CDR3s include the opening cysteine and the closing phenylalanine or tryptophan. D genes are given only for firm matches. Clone size is not always given. Where it is, it says once, few, many or a class for expanded clones.

clone size	D gene	V gene	J gene	CDR3 DNA	CDR3 protein
NA	NA	TRBV7-2	TRBJ2-5	TGTGCCAGCAGCTTGGGCCTCCTCGGGACCCAGTACTTC	CASSLGLLGTQYF
medium-sized	NA	TRBV20-1	TRBJ2-7	TGCAGTGCTAGAGAGGGGCTTAGGGGAAGCTCCTACGAGCAGTACTTC	CSAREGLRGSSYEQYF
many	NA	TRBV2	TRBJ2-7	TGTGCCAGCAGTGAAGTGATAGGATGGGAGCAGTACTTC	CASSEVIGWEQYF
large	NA	TRBV12-3/TRBV12-4	TRBJ1-2	TGTGCCAGCAGTCCGTCTGGAGGGGACTATGGCTACACCTTC	CASSPSGGDYGYTF
many	TRBD2	TRBV6-5	TRBJ2-2	TGTGCCAGCAGTTACTCGAGACTAGCGGCTAACACCGGGGAGCTGTTTTTT	CASSYSRLAANTGELFF
NA	NA	TRBV28	TRBJ2-1	TGTGCCAGCAGTCAAATACTACCTTCCCACAATGAGCAGTTCTTC	CASSQILPSHNEQFF
NA	NA	TRBV20-1	TRBJ1-4	TGCAGTGATAGAATTGGGCACAGTACGAATAATGAAAAACTGTTTTTT	CSDRIGHSTNNEKLFF
NA	NA	TRBV10-2	TRBJ1-2	TGCGCCAGCACTAAAGAGACTAACTATGGCTACACCTTC	CASTKETNYGYTF
many	TRBD1	TRBV2	TRBJ1-4	TGTGCCAGCAAACGTGACAGGGACAAGAATGAAAAACTGTTTTTT	CASKRDRDKNEKLFF
many	NA	TRBV20-1	TRBJ1-4	TGCAGTGCTAGCCCGGTCGGAGCCCTTAATGAAAAACTGTTTTTT	CSASPVGALNEKLFF
many	NA	TRBV15	TRBJ2-5	TGTGCCACCAGCAGAGATAGCGTGATGAAGGAGACCCAGTACTTC	CATSRDSVMKETQYF
many	NA	TRBV4-1	TRBJ2-7	TGCGCCAGCAGCCAAGAGAACAGGTTAACCCTCTACGAGCAGTACTTC	CASSQENRLTLYEQYF
many	NA	TRBV30	TRBJ2-7	TGTGCCTGGAGTGGCCACAGGGAGATAAACGAGCAGTACTTC	CAWSGHREINEQYF
NA	NA	TRBV5-1	TRBJ1-3	TGCGCCAGCAGTTCCTCCGGGACGTACTCTGGAAACACCATATATTTT	CASSSSGTYSGNTIYF
many	NA	TRBV27	TRBJ2-2	TGTGCCAGCGGACCGACAGCCGCGAACACCGGGGAGCTGTTTTTT	CASGPTAANTGELFF
medium-sized	NA	TRBV6-2/TRBV6-3	TRBJ2-1	TGTGCCAGCAGACCTAGAGTCGGCTACAATGAGCAGTTCTTC	CASRPRVGYNEQFF
few	TRBD2	TRBV5-1	TRBJ2-1	TGCGCCAGCAGCACCCGTCCGGGACTAGCCTACAATGAGCAGTTCTTC	CASSTRPGLAYNEQFF
many	TRBD1	TRBV7-9	TRBJ1-4	TGTGCCAGCAGGTCGGACAGGGTCGGTGAAAAACTGTTTTTT	CASRSDRVGEKLFF
NA	TRBD2	TRBV7-2	TRBJ2-1	TGTGCCACCCCCCAGCGGGACTCCTACAATGAGCAGTTCTTC	CATPQRDSYNEQFF
NA	TRBD2	TRBV5-1	TRBJ2-1	TGCGCCAGCAGTGCTAGCGGGGTTCAGAATGAGCAGTTCTTC	CASSASGVQNEQFF
NA	NA	TRBV18	TRBJ1-1	TGTGCCAGCGGACAAAATATGAACACTGAAGCTTTCTTT	CASGQNMNTEAFF
many	NA	TRBV7-8	TRBJ2-7	TGTGCCAGCAGCTTAGTATCGGACTTCGGGCGGACGAGGATCGGCGAGCAGTACTTC	CASSLVSDFGRTRIGEQYF
many	TRBD2	TRBV20-1	TRBJ2-7	TGCAGTGCCAGCCGGGGGACTAGCAACTACGAGCAGTACTTC	CSASRGTSNYEQYF
many	TRBD2	TRBV30	TRBJ2-5	TGTGCCTGGAAAGGGACTAGCGGATGGATGACCCAGTACTTC	CAWKGTSGWMTQYF
many	TRBD1	TRBV9	TRBJ1-5	TGTGCCAGCAGCGTAGGGACAGGGGACGGGCAGCCCCAGCATTTT	CASSVGTGDGQPQHF
many	NA	TRBV7-2	TRBJ1-1	TGTGCCAGCAGCTTAGCGGGGACAACAGCTTTCTTT	CASSLAGTTAFF
NA	NA	TRBV18	TRBJ2-3	TGTGCCAGCTCACCACAGTCGATGGGGGCTGGTCAGCCCCAGTATTTT	CASSPQSMGAGQPQYF
many	NA	TRBV16	TRBJ1-2	TGTGCCAGCAGCCAATCGATTAGCCAGCGTATTACGGGGACCCATGGCTACACCTTC	CASSQSISQRITGTHGYTF
NA	NA	TRBV2	TRBJ2-7	TGTGCCAGCAGTGGGTGGACAGATAAGAGCTCCTACGAGCAGTACTTC	CASSGWTDKSSYEQYF
many	TRBD1	TRBV5-6	TRBJ2-5	TGTGCCAGCAGCCCGCCGGACAGGGGGCTAGAGACCCAGTACTTC	CASSPPDRGLETQYF
many	NA	TRBV12-3/TRBV12-4	TRBJ2-3	TGTGCCAGCAGTTTCGGGGAAGGGGGTGCAGATACGCAGTATTTT	CASSFGEGGADTQYF
NA	TRBD2	TRBV20-1	TRBJ2-7	TGCAGTGCTACACCCCCAGGTCTAGCGGGAGGAGGCGAGCAGTACTTC	CSATPPGLAGGGEQYF
NA	TRBD1	TRBV19	TRBJ1-2	TGTGAAAGTAGTCAGGGACAGGGCCTCGCGGTAACCTTC	CESSQGQGLAVTF
many	NA	TRBV6-1	TRBJ2-5	TGTGCCAGCTCTCGGAGCGGAGACTACCAAGAGACCCAGTACTTC	CASSRSGDYQETQYF
few	NA	TRBV29-1	TRBJ2-1	TGCAGCACTGCCACAGGGAACAAGCAGTTCTTC	CSTATGNKQFF
many	TRBD2	TRBV20-1	TRBJ2-1	TGCAGTGCAAGCCCAGGCGGGAGCTACCATGAGCAGTTCTTC	CSASPGGSYHEQFF
many	TRBD1	TRBV12-3/TRBV12-4	TRBJ2-7	TGTGCCAGCAGTCCTATAACCGGGACAGGGCTCGCCTACGAGCAGTACTTC	CASSPITGTGLAYEQYF
NA	NA	TRBV20-1	TRBJ2-1	TGCAGTGCTAGAGCTCCCTTAGCCCAGACCTCCTACAATGTGCAGTTCTTC	CSARAPLAQTSYNVQFF
many	TRBD1	TRBV18	TRBJ2-1	TGTGCCAGCTCACGTCGACAGGGCGGGTACAATGAGCAGTTCTTC	CASSRRQGGYNEQFF
many	TRBD1	TRBV6-1	TRBJ1-2	TGTGCCGCACGCAGGGGGCCTCTCTATGGCTACACCTTC	CAARRGPLYGYTF
many	NA	TRBV30	TRBJ2-5	TGTGCCTGGAGAGTTTCGGGGGACGCGGTTGAGACCCAGTACTTC	CAWRVSGDAVETQYF
many	NA	TRBV15	TRBJ1-5	TGTGCCACCAGCAGAGTTTTACCCGACCGGTGGGCCACTAGCAATCAGCCCCAGCATTTT	CATSRVLPDRWATSNQPQHF
NA	NA	TRBV12-3/TRBV12-4	TRBJ1-2	TGTGCCAGCAGTTTCACAGGGCCGGCGATCTATGGCTACACCTTC	CASSFTGPAIYGYTF
many	NA	TRBV10-3	TRBJ2-2	TGTGCCATCAGTGCTGCCGGGGAGCTGTTTTTT	CAISAAGELFF
many	NA	TRBV5-4	TRBJ1-6	TGTGCCAGCAGCTTGGCTTCGTCCAGGGATTCACCCCTCCACTTT	CASSLASSRDSPLHF
many	TRBD2	TRBV6-1	TRBJ2-7	TGTGCCAGCAGTAGCGGGACCCTCTACGAGCAGTACTTC	CASSSGTLYEQYF
many	TRBD1	TRBV9	TRBJ2-3	TGTGCCAGCAGCCCAAGTGGGGGACAGGGGCCCGCAGATACGCAGTATTTT	CASSPSGGQGPADTQYF
many	NA	TRBV29-1	TRBJ2-3	TGCAGCCTCCTTGGGGGCGGCGATACGCAGTATTTT	CSLLGGGDTQYF
NA	NA	TRBV20-1	TRBJ2-2	TGCAGTGCTAGGACCCCGGGGCGGCACACCGGGGAGCTGTTTTTT	CSARTPGRHTGELFF
many	NA	TRBV7-8	TRBJ2-3	TGTGCCAGCAGCCCCAGGGTTATTGCAGATACGCAGTATTTT	CASSPRVIADTQYF
many	TRBD1	TRBV4-1	TRBJ2-7	TGCGCCAGCAGCCAGTTGTTGTTGTCGACAGGGACCTCCTACGAGCAGTACTTC	CASSQLLLSTGTSYEQYF
NA	NA	TRBV19	TRBJ1-5	TGTGCCAGTACGGAATTGGGTGCGCATAGCAATCAGCCCCAGCGTTTT	CASTELGAHSNQPQRF
NA	TRBD1	TRBV6-1	TRBJ1-5	TGTGCCAGCACCCCAGACGGGACAGTTGGCCCCAGTCAGCCCCAGCATTTT	CASTPDGTVGPSQPQHF
medium-sized	NA	TRBV28	TRBJ1-6	TGTGCCAGCAGTTTTGATGCCTCCTATAATTCACCCCTCCACTTT	CASSFDASYNSPLHF
many	NA	TRBV7-2	TRBJ1-2	TGTGCCAGCAGCCTAGCTCATTCCCTCAACTATGGCTACACCTTC	CASSLAHSLNYGYTF
few	NA	TRBV7-9	TRBJ1-4	TGTGCCAGCAGCTTAGGAGGCAGAACTAATGAAAAACTGTTTTTT	CASSLGGRTNEKLFF